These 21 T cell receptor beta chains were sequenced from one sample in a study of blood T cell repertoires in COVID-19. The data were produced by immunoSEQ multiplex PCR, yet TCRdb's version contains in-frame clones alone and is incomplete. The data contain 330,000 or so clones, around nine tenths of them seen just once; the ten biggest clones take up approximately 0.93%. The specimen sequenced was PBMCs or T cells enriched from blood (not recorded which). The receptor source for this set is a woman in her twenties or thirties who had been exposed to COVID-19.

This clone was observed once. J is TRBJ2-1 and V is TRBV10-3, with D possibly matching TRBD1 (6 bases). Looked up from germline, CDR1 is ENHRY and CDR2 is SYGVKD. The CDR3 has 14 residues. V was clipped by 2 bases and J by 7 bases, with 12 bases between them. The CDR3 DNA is TGTGCCATCAGTGAGAAAGGGGGTAAAAATGAGCAGTTCTTC. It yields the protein CAISEKGGKNEQFF.

CDR3 protein: CASSVGPSGTPGGEQYF. The CDR3 bases are TGTGCCAGCAGCGTAGGACCATCCGGGACCCCAGGGGGCGAGCAGTACTTC. The chain employs TRBV9 and TRBJ2-7; 7 bases agree with TRBD1. This CDR3 has 17 residues. Unmatched junction bases numbered 15, after V lost 0 bases and J lost 6 bases. Germline CDR1 SGDLS, CDR2 YYNGEE.

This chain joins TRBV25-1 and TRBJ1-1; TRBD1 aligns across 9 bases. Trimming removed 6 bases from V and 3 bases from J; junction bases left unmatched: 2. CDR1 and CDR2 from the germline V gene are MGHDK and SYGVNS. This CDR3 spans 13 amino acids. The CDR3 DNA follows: TGTGCCAGCAGGGGACAGGGTCACACTGAAGCTTTCTTT. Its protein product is CASRGQGHTEAFF.

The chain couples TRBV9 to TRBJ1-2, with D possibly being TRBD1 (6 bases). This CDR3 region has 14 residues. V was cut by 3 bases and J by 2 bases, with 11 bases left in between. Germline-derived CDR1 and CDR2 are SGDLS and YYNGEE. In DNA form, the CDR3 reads TGTGCCAGCAGCGGAGAGGACAGAAACTATGGCTACACCTTC. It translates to CASSGEDRNYGYTF.

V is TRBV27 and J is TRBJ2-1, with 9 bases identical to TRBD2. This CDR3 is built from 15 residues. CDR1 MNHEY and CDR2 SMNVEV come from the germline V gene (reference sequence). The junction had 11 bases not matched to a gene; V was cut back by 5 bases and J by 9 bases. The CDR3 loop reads CASSPHGAGGVEQFF. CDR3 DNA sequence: TGTGCCAGCAGTCCCCACGGCGCGGGAGGGGTTGAGCAGTTCTTC.

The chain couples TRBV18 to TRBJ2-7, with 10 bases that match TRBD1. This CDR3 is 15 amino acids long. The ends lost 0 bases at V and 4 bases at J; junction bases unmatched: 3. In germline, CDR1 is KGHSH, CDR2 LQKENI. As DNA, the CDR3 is TGTGCCAGCTCACCACCGACAGGGGGCGAGTACGAGCAGTACTTC. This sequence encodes CASSPPTGGEYEQYF. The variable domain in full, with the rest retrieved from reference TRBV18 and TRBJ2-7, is NAGVMQNPRHLVRRRGQEARLRCSPMKGHSHVYWYRQLPEEGLKFMVYLQKENIIDESGMPKERFSAEFPKEGPSILRIQQVVRGDSAAYFCASSPPTGGEYEQYFGPGTRLTVT.

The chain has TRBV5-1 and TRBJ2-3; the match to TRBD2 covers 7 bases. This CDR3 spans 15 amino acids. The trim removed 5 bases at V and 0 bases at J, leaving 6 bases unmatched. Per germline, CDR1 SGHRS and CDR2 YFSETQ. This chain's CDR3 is CASSQISGSTDTQYF. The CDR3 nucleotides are TGCGCCAGCAGTCAAATTAGCGGGAGCACAGATACGCAGTATTTT.

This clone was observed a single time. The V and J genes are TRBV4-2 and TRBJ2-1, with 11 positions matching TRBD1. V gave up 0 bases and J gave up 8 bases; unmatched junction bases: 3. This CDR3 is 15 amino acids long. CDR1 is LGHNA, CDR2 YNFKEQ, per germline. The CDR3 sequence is CASSQEGTGGYEQFF. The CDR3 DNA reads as TGTGCCAGCAGCCAAGAGGGGACAGGGGGTTATGAGCAGTTCTTC.

This CDR3 is CASSLRPGRGGMGNEQFF. CDR3 DNA sequence: TGTGCCAGCAGCTTGAGACCCGGGAGGGGGGGCATGGGCAATGAGCAGTTCTTC. The chain uses TRBV5-6 and TRBJ2-1; 8 positions match TRBD2. This CDR3 has 18 amino acids. The germline gives CDR1 SGHDT, CDR2 YYEEEE. Trimming took 1 base from V and 6 from J; bases not matched to a gene: 15. Drawing the rest from reference TRBV5-6 and TRBJ2-1, the complete variable domain is DAGVTQSPTHLIKTRGQQVTLRCSPKSGHDTVSWYQQALGQGPQFIFQYYEEEERQRGNFPDRFSGHQFPNYSSELNVNALLLGDSALYLCASSLRPGRGGMGNEQFFGPGTRLTVL.

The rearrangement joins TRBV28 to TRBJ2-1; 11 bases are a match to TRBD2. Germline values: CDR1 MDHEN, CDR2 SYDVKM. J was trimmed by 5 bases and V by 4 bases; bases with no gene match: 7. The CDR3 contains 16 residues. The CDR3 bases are TGTGCCAGCAGTTCCCCCGGGACTAGCGGCAACAATGAGCAGTTCTTC. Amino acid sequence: CASSSPGTSGNNEQFF.

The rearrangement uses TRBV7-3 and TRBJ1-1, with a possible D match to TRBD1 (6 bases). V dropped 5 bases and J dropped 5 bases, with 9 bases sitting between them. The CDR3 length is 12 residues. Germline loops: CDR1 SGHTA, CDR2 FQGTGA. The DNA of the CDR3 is TGTGCCAGCAGCGAAGGGGGAACTGAAGCTTTCTTT. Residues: CASSEGGTEAFF.

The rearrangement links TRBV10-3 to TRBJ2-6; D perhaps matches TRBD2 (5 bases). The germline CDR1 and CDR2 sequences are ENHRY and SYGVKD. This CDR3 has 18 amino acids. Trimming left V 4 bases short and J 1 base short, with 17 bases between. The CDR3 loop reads CAISATGPSGSGANVLTF. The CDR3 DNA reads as TGTGCCATCAGTGCGACTGGGCCCTCGGGGTCTGGGGCCAACGTCCTGACTTTC.

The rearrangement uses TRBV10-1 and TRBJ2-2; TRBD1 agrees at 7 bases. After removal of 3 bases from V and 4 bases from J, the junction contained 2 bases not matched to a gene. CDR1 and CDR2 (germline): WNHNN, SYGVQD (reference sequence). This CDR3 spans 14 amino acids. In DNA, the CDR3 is TGCGCCAGCAGTGACAGGGGGATCACCGGGGAGCTGTTTTTT. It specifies CASSDRGITGELFF.

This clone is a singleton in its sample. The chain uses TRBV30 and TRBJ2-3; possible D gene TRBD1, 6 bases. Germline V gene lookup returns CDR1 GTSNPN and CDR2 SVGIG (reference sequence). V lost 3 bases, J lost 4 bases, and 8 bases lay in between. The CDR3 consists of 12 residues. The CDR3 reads CAWSPGADTQYF. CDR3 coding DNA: TGTGCCTGGAGCCCAGGGGCAGATACGCAGTATTTT.

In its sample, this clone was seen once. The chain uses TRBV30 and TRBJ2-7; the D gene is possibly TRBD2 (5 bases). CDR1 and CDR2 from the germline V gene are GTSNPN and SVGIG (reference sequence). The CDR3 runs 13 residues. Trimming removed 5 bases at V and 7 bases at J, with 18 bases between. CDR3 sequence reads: CAWAKGGFGEQYF. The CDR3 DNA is TGTGCCTGGGCAAAAGGAGGTTTCGGGGAGCAGTACTTC.

In DNA form, the CDR3 reads TGCGCCAGCAGCTTAGGGACAGGGTCCATGAACACTGAAGCTTTCTTT. This gives the protein CASSLGTGSMNTEAFF. The genes are TRBV5-1 and TRBJ1-1, with 9 bases identical to TRBD1. CDR1 and CDR2 (germline): SGHRS, YFSETQ. The CDR3 consists of 16 residues. V lost 2 bases, J lost 0 bases, and 5 bases stayed unmatched.

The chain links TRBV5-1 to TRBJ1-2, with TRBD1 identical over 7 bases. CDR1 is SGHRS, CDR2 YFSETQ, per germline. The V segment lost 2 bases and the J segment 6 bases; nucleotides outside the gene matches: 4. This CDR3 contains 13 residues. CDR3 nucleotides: TGCGCCAGCAGCTTACGGCAGGGGGATGGCTACACCTTC. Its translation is CASSLRQGDGYTF.

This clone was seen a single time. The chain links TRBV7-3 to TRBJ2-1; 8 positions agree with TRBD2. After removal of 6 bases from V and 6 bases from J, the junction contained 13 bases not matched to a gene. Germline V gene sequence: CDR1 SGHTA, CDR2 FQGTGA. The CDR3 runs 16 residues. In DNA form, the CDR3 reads TGTGCCAGCAGTTGGGGTCGGACTAGCTTTTCCAATGAGCAGTTCTTC. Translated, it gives CASSWGRTSFSNEQFF.

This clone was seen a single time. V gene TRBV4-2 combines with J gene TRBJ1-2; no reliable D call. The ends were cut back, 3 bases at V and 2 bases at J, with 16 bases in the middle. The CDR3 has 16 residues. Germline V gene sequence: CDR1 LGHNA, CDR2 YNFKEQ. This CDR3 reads CASSHDPGSGNYGYTF. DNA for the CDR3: TGTGCCAGCAGCCACGACCCGGGTTCTGGGAACTATGGCTACACCTTC.

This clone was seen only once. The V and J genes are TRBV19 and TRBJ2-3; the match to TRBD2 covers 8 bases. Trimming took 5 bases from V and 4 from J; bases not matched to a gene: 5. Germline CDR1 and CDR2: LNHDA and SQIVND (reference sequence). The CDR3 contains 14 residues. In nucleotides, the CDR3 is TGTGCCAGTAGTGCAGCGGGAGTCTCAGATACGCAGTATTTT. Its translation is CASSAAGVSDTQYF.

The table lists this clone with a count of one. CDR3 coding DNA: TGTGCCAGCAGTTTTTCGGGAGTGGTGGCAGATACGCAGTATTTT. This gives the protein CASSFSGVVADTQYF. The chain carries TRBV28 and TRBJ2-3, with D possibly matching TRBD2 (6 bases). The CDR3 totals 15 residues. The germline gives CDR1 MDHEN, CDR2 SYDVKM. V dropped 3 bases and J dropped 4 bases, with 14 bases sitting between them.